This record concerns one T cell receptor beta chain sequence. Its matching antigen is unknown. The CDR3 is made up of 17 amino acids. V was cut by 6 bases and J by 5 bases, with 25 bases left in between. Germline CDR1 SGDLS, CDR2 YYNGEE. Libraries were prepared by immunoSEQ multiplex PCR; TCRdb keeps only in-frame clonotypes and omits some of them. Among roughly 14,000 clones listed, about 88% were seen once. The data were obtained in a study of early stage breast cancer tumors. Overall study context: ER+/PR+/HER2- status applied to about 70% of the 16 invasive breast tumors.

Study findings and constraints: Unsorted bulk genomic DNA sequencing lacked pairing and functional marker data.

Sequencing used normal breast tissue next to the tumor. The TCR was taken from a person aged 30 to 39 with breast cancer. V and J are TRBV9 and TRBJ2-3; a possible D gene is TRBD2 (7 bases). This chain's CDR3 is CASNGGPRAGDGDTQYF. CDR3 nucleotide sequence: TGTGCCAGCAACGGGGGGCCTCGTGCGGGAGATGGAGATACGCAGTATTTT.